The T cell receptor beta chain described here comes from a study of early T cells in non-severe SARS-CoV-2 infection. The wider study: Unsorted whole blood bulk RNA was sequenced, with unpaired chains. Whole-study findings and limits: Sequences matched to VDJdb favored anti-spike CD8 responses, while private and CD4 specificities were missed.

Unique molecular identifiers (one per individual cDNA molecule) were attached. In TCRdb, the 5' RACE reads were re-called with MiXCR into one record per CDR3 protein. The repertoire includes some 70,000 distinct CDR3 sequences, around a tenth of them detected once, and about 5.6% sits in the top ten. The CDR3 runs 15 residues. The germline V gene has CDR1 ENHRY and CDR2 SYGVKD. V was pared by 0 bases and J by 4 bases, with 1 base of the junction left unmatched. This clonotype came up a few times. Its specificity is not known. J is TRBJ2-3 and V is TRBV10-3; TRBD1 matches 10 bases. The clonotype was recovered from an adult who was a healthcare worker with PCR-confirmed SARS-CoV-2 infection or an uninfected control (not recorded which). Source material: whole blood. This CDR3 is CAISESGQGADTQYF. The CDR3 nucleotides read TGTGCCATCAGTGAGTCTGGACAGGGGGCAGATACGCAGTATTTT.